This TCR beta chain was captured in a study of T-cell memory formation after mild COVID-19. Looked up from germline, CDR1 is SGHKS and CDR2 is YYEKEE (reference sequence). The CDR3 spans 15 residues. The V end lost 7 bases, the J end lost 2 bases, and 15 bases lay between the germline ends. As concerns this clonotype: Its target is not known.

Study conclusions and caveats: SARS-CoV-2 specificity of second-wave clones peaking day 37 was unconfirmed.

cDNA libraries for TCR alpha and TCR beta, carrying sample barcodes and UMIs, came from 5'RACE with constant-segment primers. Via MiXCR, TCRdb re-called the 5' RACE reads, giving one row per CDR3 protein. The repertoire holds roughly 35,000 distinct CDR3 sequences, with roughly 21% as singletons. Sequenced sample: PBMCs or a T cell subset sorted from them (not recorded which). This sequence originates from an adult who had mild COVID-19 (a few samples of this study predate the infection). Cell type and time point are not known. The chain recombines TRBV5-5 with TRBJ1-4; a possible D gene is TRBD1 (5 bases). For the CDR3, the DNA is TGTGCCAGCGGCGGGGCTATTACGACTAATGAAAAACTGTTTTTT. This gives the protein CASGGAITTNEKLFF.